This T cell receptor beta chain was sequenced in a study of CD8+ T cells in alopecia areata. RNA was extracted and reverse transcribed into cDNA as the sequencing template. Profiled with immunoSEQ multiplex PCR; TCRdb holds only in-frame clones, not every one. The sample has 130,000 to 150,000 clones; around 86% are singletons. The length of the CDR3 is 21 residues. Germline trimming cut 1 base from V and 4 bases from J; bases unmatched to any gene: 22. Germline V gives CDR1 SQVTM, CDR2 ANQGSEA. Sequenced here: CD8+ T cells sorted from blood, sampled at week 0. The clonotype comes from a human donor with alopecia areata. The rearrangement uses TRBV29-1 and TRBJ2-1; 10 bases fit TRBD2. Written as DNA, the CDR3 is TGCAGCGTTGAAGGGATAGCGGGAGGAATTGAGGACCCCCCGGAATACAATGAGCAGTTCTTC. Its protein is CSVEGIAGGIEDPPEYNEQFF.